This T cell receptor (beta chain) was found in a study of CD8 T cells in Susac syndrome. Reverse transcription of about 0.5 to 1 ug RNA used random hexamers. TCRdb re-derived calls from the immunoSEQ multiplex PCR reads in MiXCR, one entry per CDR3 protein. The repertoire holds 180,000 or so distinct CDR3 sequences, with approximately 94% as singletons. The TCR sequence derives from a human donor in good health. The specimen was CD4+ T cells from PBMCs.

The CDR3 here is CSAGWRSQETQYF. The DNA of the CDR3 is TGCAGTGCCGGCTGGCGGTCCCAAGAGACCCAGTACTTC. This chain joins TRBV20-1 and TRBJ2-5; no clear D. This CDR3 is built from 13 residues. V was trimmed by 6 bases and J by 1 base, leaving 12 bases between them. Per the germline V gene, CDR1 is DFQATT and CDR2 is SNEGSKA (reference sequence).